A single sample gave rise to the 11 T cell receptor beta chains below, sequenced in a study of blood T cell repertoires in COVID-19. The data were produced by immunoSEQ multiplex PCR, yet TCRdb's version contains in-frame clones alone and is incomplete. The sample has about 100,000 clones, roughly 80% seen once; the top ten hold 17%. The specimen sequenced was peripheral blood. The receptors originated from an older woman with acute or convalescent COVID-19.

This clone was counted between two and nine times. This chain uses TRBV12-3 or TRBV12-4 with TRBJ1-1; possible D gene TRBD1, 6 bases. V was trimmed by 5 bases and J by 4 bases, leaving 11 bases between them. CDR3 size: 13 residues. This CDR3 reads CASSQQGITEAFF. The CDR3 DNA sequence: TGTGCCAGCAGTCAACAGGGAATCACTGAAGCTTTCTTT.

The chain has TRBV30 and TRBJ2-5; tentatively, D is TRBD2 (6 bases). V lost 0 bases to trimming and J lost 4 bases, with 18 bases between them. This CDR3 has 16 residues. Germline assignment: CDR1 GTSNPN and CDR2 SVGIG (reference sequence). CDR3 in amino acids: CAWSVRRRERGETQYF. The DNA for the CDR3 is TGTGCCTGGAGTGTACGTCGGCGGGAAAGAGGAGAGACCCAGTACTTC.

The chain links TRBV6-6 to TRBJ1-5, with D unclear. Trimming removed 0 bases from V and 4 bases from J, with 10 bases in between. CDR3 length: 15 amino acids. Germline V lookup: CDR1 MNHNY, CDR2 SVGAGI (reference sequence). The CDR3 sequence: CASSYSRLRNQPQHF. The CDR3 DNA follows: TGTGCCAGCAGTTACTCGCGCCTCAGGAATCAGCCCCAGCATTTT.

This clone was picked up one time. This chain uses TRBV28 with TRBJ1-5; possibly TRBD1 for D (5 bases). The CDR3 sequence is 13 residues long. V was clipped by 5 bases and J by 7 bases, with 12 bases between them. The germline gives CDR1 MDHEN, CDR2 SYDVKM. CDR3 sequence (DNA): TGTGCCAGCAGTGAAGGAGGGGCCCAGCCCCAGCATTTT. It yields the protein CASSEGGAQPQHF.

This chain joins TRBV30 and TRBJ1-6, with no clear D. V shed 2 bases and J shed 4 bases, with 9 bases lying between them. The CDR3 covers 14 residues. Germline CDR1 GTSNPN, CDR2 SVGIG (reference sequence). Written as DNA, the CDR3 is TGTGCCTGGAGTAGAGGCACATATAATTCACCCCTCCACTTT. Translating it yields CAWSRGTYNSPLHF.

The chain employs TRBV7-6 and TRBJ2-2; tentatively, D is TRBD1 (5 bases). Germline V gene sequence: CDR1 SGHVS, CDR2 FNYEAQ. V lost 2 bases and J 8 bases, leaving 18 bases between the germline ends. CDR3 size: 16 residues. CDR3 in DNA: TGTGCCAGCAGCTTAAGTAGGGGCGTCTCGAGTGGGGAGCTGTTTTTT. This translates into CASSLSRGVSSGELFF.

V and J are TRBV2 and TRBJ1-5, with D possibly matching TRBD1 (6 bases). This CDR3 has 14 residues. V shed 8 bases and J shed 5 bases, with 16 bases lying between them. Germline V gene data show CDR1 as SNHLY and CDR2 as FYNNEI. Written as DNA, the CDR3 is TGTGCCAGCGGAAGGGGGTGGAACCATCAGCCCCAGCATTTT. Protein product: CASGRGWNHQPQHF.

V is TRBV7-9 and J is TRBJ2-5; TRBD2 aligns across 14 bases. With V trimmed by 1 base and J by 2 bases, 0 bases remained unmatched. There are 16 residues in the CDR3. The germline gives CDR1 SEHNR, CDR2 FQNEAQ (reference sequence). The DNA of the CDR3 is TGTGCCAGCAGCTTAGGGACTAGCGGGGGGCAAGAGACCCAGTACTTC. Its protein product is CASSLGTSGGQETQYF.

This CDR3 is CASSQNRHTEAFF. The DNA for the CDR3 is TGTGCCAGCAGCCAAAACAGACACACTGAAGCTTTCTTT. The chain recombines TRBV3-1 (or the pseudogene TRBV3-2) with TRBJ1-1, with D hard to call. The CDR3 covers 13 residues. Germline V lookup: CDR1 LGHDT, CDR2 YNNKEL (reference sequence). The V and J ends lost 2 bases and 3 bases respectively, with 7 bases between them.

This clone occurred a few times. This sequence joins TRBV12-3 or TRBV12-4 and TRBJ1-6, with D unresolved. CDR3 size: 13 residues. V lost 3 bases to trimming and J lost 7 bases, with 7 bases between them. CDR3 sequence: CASSFVRNSPLHF. The DNA of the CDR3 is TGTGCCAGCAGTTTCGTCAGGAATTCACCCCTCCACTTT.

The rearrangement joins TRBV5-1 to TRBJ2-5; a weak D match, TRBD1 (6 bases). V was pared by 4 bases and J by 2 bases, with 12 bases between. The germline gives CDR1 SGHRS, CDR2 YFSETQ. The CDR3 consists of 14 residues. The CDR3 loop reads CASSNGQLQETQYF. CDR3 DNA sequence: TGCGCCAGCAGCAATGGACAGCTACAAGAGACCCAGTACTTC.